This entry features one T cell receptor beta chain sequence. Its antigen remains unidentified. No base quality values were provided; no much bigger clone lies one nucleotide off. There are 18 amino acids in the CDR3, from cysteine to phenylalanine inclusive. Only CDR3 DNA is held: 54 bases, read in frame from base 1. V and J lose 2 bases and 0 bases, and a span of 14 bases separates them. Reading the germline V gene gives CDR1 MDHEN and CDR2 SYDVKM. Explained via the paper, the time point label denotes: baseline before oral tofacitinib. Peripheral blood and lesional scalp punch biopsies were obtained from patients with alopecia areata. After PBMCs were isolated by density centrifugation and stained for CD3, CD4 and CD8, a FACSAria was used to sort CD4+ and CD8+ T cells. To prepare the library, the immunoSEQ multiplex PCR assay was applied. RNA was extracted from all samples and reverse transcribed into cDNA as template for TCR sequencing. SuperScript III was used to make first-strand cDNA, primed with a 2:1 mix of oligo-dT and random hexamers. Amplification bias was assessed with a synthetic immune receptor repertoire, and residual bias was removed computationally. In the paper's pipeline: Raw reads were preprocessed to remove errors, and CDR3 was defined by IMGT conventions from the conserved cysteine to phenylalanine. To get clonality, Shannon entropy was normalized by log2 of the number of productive unique TCRs and the result was subtracted from 1. Whether each scalp clone was CD4 or CD8 was inferred by checking scalp TCRbeta sequences against the CD4 and CD8 repertoires from sorted blood. TCRdb took this table from immuneACCESS and kept in-frame rearrangements with V and J called. Such tables lack part of the clones; where checked against another copy, unresolved V genes explain under half of the gap, and the rest is unexplained. Clone size and V and J calls were adopted from that table, with D and trimming inferred from the DNA. In all, the sample holds 60,000 to 70,000 clones, and 45% to 50% of those were seen once. Approximately 18% of the sample is in the top ten clones.

The data are from a study of CD8+ T cells in alopecia areata (dated by TCRdb to the late 2010s). General notes on the study: The treated patients, all with moderate-to-severe alopecia areata, were enrolled in an open-label pilot trial of oral tofacitinib given at 5 to 10 mg twice daily. Tofacitinib was administered for 6 to 18 months, and 6 months of follow-up off drug were then conducted to assess delayed response and recurrence. High-throughput TCRbeta sequencing was used to examine T cell clonal expansion in alopecia areata in both the C3H/HeJ mouse model and human patients. Scalp tissue and sorted CD4+ and CD8+ peripheral blood T cells from patchy and totalis/universalis alopecia areata patients and from healthy controls were covered by human TCRbeta sequencing. Tofacitinib-treated patients had biopsies at baseline and at 4 and 24 weeks of treatment, with a later scalp biopsy in several patients. Scalp clonality was compared among normal scalp (n=4), patchy alopecia areata scalp (n=8), and alopecia totalis/universalis scalp (n=8). RNA was obtained with the PAXgene miRNA kit for fixed scalp, the miRNeasy kit for PBMCs, and the RNeasy kit for mouse skin. immunoSEQ multiplex PCR using 35 Vbeta forward primers and 13 Jbeta reverse primers was used to amplify TCRbeta CDR3 regions.

Study-wide findings and limitations: Compared with mice, TCR sequences shared between patients were less clear, possibly partly because of HLA diversity across the patient population. Scalp TCR repertoire analysis is complicated because resident alphabeta T cells in normal human skin are also sequenced, whereas mouse skin is dominated by gammadelta T cells. Compared with normal scalp, lesional scalp, particularly in alopecia totalis/universalis, had higher clonality and more expanded CD8+ clones, which suggests antigenic drive.

The sequence is built from TRBV28 and TRBJ2-6; no D gene call is confident. Source: CD8+ T cells sorted from blood, taken at week 0. This clonotype originated in a human donor with alopecia areata. The sequenced DNA: TGTGCCAGCAGTTTAGTTTATGGGGAAAGCTCTGGGGCCAACGTCCTGACTTTC. The translation is CASSLVYGESSGANVLTF.